This TCR beta chain was observed in a study of blood T cell repertoires in COVID-19. Study details: COVID-19 samples, acute and convalescent, were from the United States, Italy and Spain. Nucleic acid was either cDNA or gDNA, and it came from T cells, B-cell-depleted T cells, or PBMCs.

This clone was counted only a few times. Per the authors' pipeline: By means of reference gene primer amplification, nucleated cell counts were estimated. Here immunoSEQ multiplex PCR was the method, and the copy in TCRdb shows in-frame clones only, minus some. Clone size and V and J calls were adopted from that table, with D and trimming inferred from the DNA. Of approximately 150,000 clones in the sample, 80% are singletons; the top ten hold 5%. Germline CDR1 LNHNV, CDR2 YYDKDF (reference sequence). V gave up 0 bases and J gave up 1 base, with 7 bases separating them. This CDR3 has 15 residues. Input material: peripheral blood. The rearrangement joins TRBV15 to TRBJ1-3; tentative D call: TRBD1 (6 bases). This TCR was sampled from a woman between 50 and 59 years old with acute or convalescent COVID-19. DNA for the CDR3: TGTGCCACCAGCAGAGACAGGGGATCTGGAAACACCATATATTTT. This encodes CATSRDRGSGNTIYF.